This passage covers 9 T cell receptor beta chains from one sample sequenced in a study of T-cell memory formation after mild COVID-19. From the 5' RACE reads, TCRdb called clonotypes with MiXCR, one entry per CDR3 protein. The sample yields 550,000 to 650,000 distinct CDR3 sequences, 15% to 20% seen once. Sequenced sample: PBMCs or a T cell subset sorted from them (not recorded which). Every receptor here comes from an adult woman who had mild COVID-19 (a few samples of this study predate the infection). Cell type and time point are not known.

This sequence joins TRBV24-1 and TRBJ1-5, with D uncertain. The germline gives CDR1 KGHDR, CDR2 SFDVKD. V was clipped by 2 bases and J by 4 bases, with 8 bases between them. The CDR3 sequence is 14 residues long. The CDR3 sequence: CATSDYVRNQPQHF. The CDR3 bases are TGTGCCACCAGTGATTACGTCCGAAATCAGCCCCAGCATTTT.

Turning to this clonotype: A much larger clone sits a single nucleotide away, making a read error possible. This chain links TRBV5-5 with TRBJ2-3; 7 nucleotides agree with TRBD2. The trim removed 1 base at V and 7 bases at J, leaving 9 bases unmatched. The CDR3 extends over 15 amino acids. Germline V lookup: CDR1 SGHKS, CDR2 YYEKEE (reference sequence). This chain's CDR3 is CASSLIPWEGNTQYF. In DNA form, the CDR3 reads TGTGCCAGCAGCTTGATTCCATGGGAGGGAAATACGCAGTATTTT. The full variable domain, its missing parts supplied by reference TRBV5-5 and TRBJ2-3, is DAGVTQSPTHLIKTRGQQVTLRCSPISGHKSVSWYQQVLGQGPQFIFQYYEKEERGRGNFPDRFSARQFPNYSSELNVNALLLGDSALYLCASSLIPWEGNTQYFGPGTRLTVL.

The sample holds a few counts of this clonotype. The chain couples TRBV5-1 to TRBJ1-5; tentative D call: TRBD1 (5 bases). Germline CDR1 is SGHRS and CDR2 is YFSETQ. CDR3 length equals 14 residues. Trimming stripped 4 bases from V and 8 bases from J, with 16 bases between. CDR3 nucleotide sequence: TGCGCCAGCAGCCTAGGGGCACTTGGGGAGCCCCAGCATTTT. This translates into CASSLGALGEPQHF.

Ten or more counts support this clonotype. The genes are TRBV5-6 and TRBJ2-1; D may be TRBD1 (5 bases). Germline lookup yields CDR1 SGHDT and CDR2 YYEEEE. Trimming pared 0 bases from V and 5 bases from J, leaving 12 bases between. The CDR3 totals 15 residues. The CDR3 sequence is CASSLVQASDNEQFF. The DNA of the CDR3 is TGTGCCAGCAGCTTGGTACAGGCCTCTGACAATGAGCAGTTCTTC.

The genes are TRBV23-1 and TRBJ2-1, with a possible D match to TRBD1 (5 bases). TRBV23-1 is flagged as an ORF with uncertain function. The CDR3 has 12 residues. V was clipped by 8 bases and J by 11 bases, with 16 bases between them. The DNA for the CDR3 is TGCGCCAGCGCTCTAAAGGGGCACCAGCAGTTCTTC. Amino acid sequence: CASALKGHQQFF.

This chain joins TRBV6-2 or TRBV6-3 and TRBJ2-1; 9 positions agree with TRBD2. Germline V gives CDR1 MNHEY, CDR2 SVGEGT. V lost 5 bases to trimming and J lost 6 bases; unmatched junction nucleotides: 8. The CDR3 extends over 15 amino acids. CDR3 DNA sequence: TGTGCCAGCAGTGGCGGCGGGGGGGCCTTCAATGAGCAGTTCTTC. Translating it yields CASSGGGGAFNEQFF.

The chain couples TRBV18 to TRBJ2-3; TRBD1 aligns across 7 bases. Germline V gene sequence: CDR1 KGHSH, CDR2 LQKENI. The CDR3 spans 15 residues. V gave up 4 bases and J gave up 2 bases; unmatched junction bases: 6. The CDR3 nucleotides read TGTGCCAGCTCACGCCGGGACAGCTACACAGATACGCAGTATTTT. As protein: CASSRRDSYTDTQYF.

This clonotype was counted many times. The V call is TRBV7-2, the J call TRBJ2-5; perhaps TRBD1 as D (6 bases). The CDR3 covers 16 residues. The germline V and J ends were trimmed by 5 bases and 0 bases, with 16 bases remaining between them. Germline V gives CDR1 SGHTA, CDR2 FQGNSA. This CDR3 is CASSTGTQTYQETQYF. Written as DNA, the CDR3 is TGTGCCAGCAGCACGGGGACACAAACCTACCAAGAGACCCAGTACTTC. The full variable domain, its missing parts supplied by reference TRBV7-2 and TRBJ2-5, is GAGVSQSPSNKVTEKGKDVELRCDPISGHTALYWYRQSLGQGLEFLIYFQGNSAPDKSGLPSDRFSAERTGGSVSTLTIQRTQQEDSAVYLCASSTGTQTYQETQYFGPGTRLLVL.

This clonotype has only a few counts. This rearrangement joins TRBV10-3 to TRBJ1-5; perhaps TRBD1 as D (6 bases). V was shortened by 4 bases and J by 0 bases, with 16 bases between the two germline ends. This CDR3 is 17 amino acids long. CDR1 and CDR2 from the germline V gene are ENHRY and SYGVKD. The CDR3 loop is CAISGRAQGSSNQPQHF. The CDR3 DNA sequence: TGTGCCATCAGTGGGCGCGCGCAGGGGAGTAGCAATCAGCCCCAGCATTTT.